These 30 T cell receptor beta chains originate from one sample sequenced in a study of PD-1 blockade in classical Hodgkin lymphoma. The patients all showed relapse after autologous stem cell transplantation, while their brentuximab vedotin exposure varied. The protocol was immunoSEQ multiplex PCR, while the TCRdb copy is restricted to in-frame clones and leaves out a portion. Of around 27,000 clones listed, roughly 82% are singletons. The specimen comprised peripheral blood mononuclear cells (PBMCs), sampled before the second cycle of nivolumab. The origin of the receptors is a human donor with classical Hodgkin lymphoma.

V and J are TRBV25-1 and TRBJ1-1; D not certain. The CDR3 is 14 residues long. Trimming removed 2 bases from V and 3 bases from J, with 10 bases in between. Germline V gene data show CDR1 as MGHDK and CDR2 as SYGVNS. CDR3 protein: CASSEGPWDTEAFF. The DNA for the CDR3 is TGTGCCAGCAGTGAAGGCCCTTGGGACACTGAAGCTTTCTTT.

The chain is built from TRBV14 and TRBJ2-1; TRBD1 matches 12 bases. The CDR3 contains 15 residues. CDR1 SGHDN and CDR2 FVKESK come from the germline V gene. Germline trimming cut 3 bases from V and 10 bases from J; bases unmatched to any gene: 7. The CDR3 spells CASSQLGQGAGEQFF. CDR3 bases: TGTGCCAGCAGCCAGCTGGGACAGGGGGCAGGGGAGCAGTTCTTC. Looking up the rest from reference TRBV14 and TRBJ2-1 gives the full variable domain: EAGVTQFPSHSVIEKGQTVTLRCDPISGHDNLYWYRRVMGKEIKFLLHFVKESKQDESGMPNNRFLAERTGGTYSTLKVQPAELEDSGVYFCASSQLGQGAGEQFFGPGTRLTVL.

This chain joins TRBV28 and TRBJ2-2; no clear D gene. Germline CDR1 is MDHEN and CDR2 is SYDVKM. This CDR3 has 16 amino acids. Trimming stripped 5 bases from V and 0 bases from J, with 13 bases between. CDR3 residues: CASSPVGRTNTGELFF. The CDR3 nucleotides are TGTGCCAGCAGTCCCGTCGGGCGCACGAACACCGGGGAGCTGTTTTTT.

The chain links TRBV28 to TRBJ2-6, with 8 bases aligning to TRBD1. Trimming took 7 bases from V and 2 from J; bases not matched to a gene: 13. Germline V gives CDR1 MDHEN, CDR2 SYDVKM. This CDR3 comprises 18 residues. The CDR3 sequence is CASTALGTGYAGANVLTF. The CDR3 coding sequence is TGTGCCAGCACGGCTTTGGGGACAGGCTATGCTGGGGCCAACGTCCTGACTTTC.

The chain links TRBV4-3 to TRBJ2-2; the match to TRBD2 covers 9 bases. The ends lost 0 bases at V and 6 bases at J; junction bases unmatched: 8. This CDR3 has 17 amino acids. Germline CDR1 reads LGHNA; CDR2 reads YSLEER. CDR3 nucleotides: TGCGCCAGCAGCCAAGATGGAGCGGGGGGATTCCCCGGGGAGCTGTTTTTT. Its protein is CASSQDGAGGFPGELFF.

The count of this clone is one. This chain links TRBV27 with TRBJ2-1, with 9 bases matching TRBD2. Per the germline V gene, CDR1 is MNHEY and CDR2 is SMNVEV (reference sequence). The CDR3 loop spans 14 amino acids. The V and J ends lost 8 bases and 7 bases, in that order; junction bases with no gene match: 9. As DNA, the CDR3 is TGTGCCAGCCATTGGGCGGGGGGGCGAAATGAGCAGTTCTTC. Translated, it gives CASHWAGGRNEQFF.

This chain connects TRBV4-2 to TRBJ2-1, with TRBD1 matching over 7 bases. J lost 4 bases, V lost 0 bases, and 6 bases had no gene match. Germline CDR1 LGHNA, CDR2 YNFKEQ. The CDR3 has 16 amino acids. CDR3 sequence (DNA): TGTGCCAGCAGCCAAGATCCGGGACAGCCTTACAATGAGCAGTTCTTC. This codes for CASSQDPGQPYNEQFF.

This clone has a single count. The chain joins TRBV14 to TRBJ2-7; 7 nucleotides match TRBD1. The CDR3 has 15 residues. Germline V lookup: CDR1 SGHDN, CDR2 FVKESK. After removal of 4 bases from V and 4 bases from J, the junction contained 10 bases not matched to a gene. In DNA form, the CDR3 reads TGTGCCAGCAGCCCCAAAAACAGGGGCGCTTACGAGCAGTACTTC. It specifies CASSPKNRGAYEQYF.

The V and J genes are TRBV11-2 and TRBJ2-3; the match to TRBD2 covers 9 bases. This CDR3 has 15 amino acids. The trim removed 5 bases at V and 6 bases at J, leaving 9 bases unmatched. Per the germline V gene, CDR1 is SGHAT and CDR2 is FQNNGV. The CDR3 DNA reads as TGTGCCAGCAGCACCCGGGCTAGCGGGGTTGATACGCAGTATTTT. It yields the protein CASSTRASGVDTQYF. Using reference TRBV11-2 and TRBJ2-3 for the parts outside the CDR3, the full variable domain is EAGVAQSPRYKIIEKRQSVAFWCNPISGHATLYWYQQILGQGPKLLIQFQNNGVVDDSQLPKDRFSAERLKGVDSTLKIQPAKLEDSAVYLCASSTRASGVDTQYFGPGTRLTVL.

CDR3 DNA sequence: TGTGCCAGCATGAAACCCGGGACAGGGAGCACAGATACGCAGTATTTT. Translation gives CASMKPGTGSTDTQYF. The gene calls are TRBV27 and TRBJ2-3, with 9 bases that match TRBD1. Germline V CDR1 and CDR2: MNHEY, SMNVEV (reference sequence). The V segment lost 7 bases and the J segment 0 bases; nucleotides outside the gene matches: 8. The CDR3 extends over 16 amino acids.

The chain recombines TRBV5-4 with TRBJ2-5; no reliable D call. The CDR3 loop spans 16 amino acids. Germline V gene sequence: CDR1 SGHNT, CDR2 YYREEE (reference sequence). V dropped 0 bases and J dropped 0 bases, with 12 bases sitting between them. In nucleotides, the CDR3 is TGTGCCAGCAGCTTGGCTTCGATTGCCTACCAAGAGACCCAGTACTTC. Translation gives CASSLASIAYQETQYF.

The chain joins TRBV28 to TRBJ2-5, with no clear D. Trimming pared 2 bases from V and 1 base from J, leaving 23 bases between. Germline loops: CDR1 MDHEN, CDR2 SYDVKM. The CDR3 has 19 amino acids. CDR3 amino acids: CASSLRIMGSDGLQETQYF. CDR3 DNA: TGTGCCAGCAGTTTACGGATTATGGGGTCAGATGGGCTCCAAGAGACCCAGTACTTC.

The rearrangement uses TRBV4-3 and TRBJ2-1; 7 bases are shared with TRBD2. CDR3 length equals 16 residues. Germline values: CDR1 LGHNA, CDR2 YSLEER. V shed 1 base and J 0 bases; nucleotides not matched to a gene: 3. In DNA, the CDR3 is TGCGCCAGCAGCCAAGGGCGGGGGAGCTCCTACAATGAGCAGTTCTTC. It yields the protein CASSQGRGSSYNEQFF.

The chain carries TRBV5-5 and TRBJ2-2; D remains unclear. The CDR3 is made up of 17 amino acids. The V end was cut by 1 base, the J end by 2 bases, with 15 bases between. Germline values: CDR1 SGHKS, CDR2 YYEKEE (reference sequence). The CDR3 here is CASSLMFRFSNTGELFF. CDR3 DNA sequence: TGTGCCAGCAGCTTGATGTTTAGGTTCTCTAACACCGGGGAGCTGTTTTTT.

This chain connects TRBV28 to TRBJ1-6; D uncertain. CDR1 MDHEN and CDR2 SYDVKM come from the germline V gene. V lost 5 bases to trimming and J lost 7 bases, with 12 bases between them. The CDR3 has 14 residues. The CDR3 sequence: CASSLADDNSPLHF. The CDR3 DNA reads as TGTGCCAGCAGTCTAGCAGATGACAATTCACCCCTCCACTTT.

This chain joins TRBV14 and TRBJ1-1; maybe TRBD1 (5 bases). This CDR3 comprises 13 residues. Germline CDR1 SGHDN, CDR2 FVKESK. The V and J ends lost 3 bases and 8 bases respectively, with 13 bases between them. The CDR3 DNA reads as TGTGCCAGCAGCCAGACCTGGGGGGTAGAAGCTTTCTTT. This translates into CASSQTWGVEAFF.

V and J are TRBV27 and TRBJ2-1; TRBD2 matches at 10 bases. The CDR3 contains 15 residues. With V trimmed by 3 bases and J by 9 bases, 8 bases remained unmatched. Germline lookup yields CDR1 MNHEY and CDR2 SMNVEV (reference sequence). CDR3 loop: CASSFVLAGDTEQFF. The CDR3 DNA reads TGTGCCAGCAGTTTCGTTCTAGCGGGGGATACTGAGCAGTTCTTC.

The gene calls are TRBV11-2 and TRBJ2-2; the D gene is possibly TRBD2 (7 bases). CDR3 length: 17 residues. Trimming took off 0 bases at V and 7 bases at J, with 18 bases between the two ends. Germline V gene data show CDR1 as SGHAT and CDR2 as FQNNGV. The CDR3 DNA reads as TGTGCCAGCAGCTTAGATCTCAGTGGGGGGGCCGGCGGGGAGCTGTTTTTT. Translating it yields CASSLDLSGGAGGELFF.

The genes are TRBV10-3 and TRBJ2-1; D assignment may be TRBD1 or TRBD2 (5 bases each). The CDR3 contains 14 residues. The V gene's germline CDR1 is ENHRY and CDR2 SYGVKD. Trimming pared 3 bases from V and 9 bases from J, leaving 15 bases between. In DNA form, the CDR3 reads TGTGCCATCAGTGAAGAGGGGTGGCGGAGTGAGCAGTTCTTC. It is translated as CAISEEGWRSEQFF.

This clone appeared a single time. The chain has TRBV27 and TRBJ2-7; tentatively, D is TRBD1 or TRBD2 (5 bases each). V dropped 5 bases and J dropped 9 bases, with 26 bases sitting between them. This CDR3 has 16 residues. Looked up from germline, CDR1 is MNHEY and CDR2 is SMNVEV (reference sequence). The CDR3 here is CASSLLFPYGAFVQYF. CDR3 in DNA: TGTGCCAGCAGTCTATTATTCCCCTACGGGGCCTTCGTGCAGTACTTC.

The rearrangement links TRBV11-2 to TRBJ2-7; TRBD1 aligns across 9 bases. Germline V lookup: CDR1 SGHAT, CDR2 FQNNGV. Trimming at V came to 0 bases and at J to 3 bases, leaving 3 bases not matched to a gene. The CDR3 totals 15 residues. This chain's CDR3 is CASSLDTGGFYEQYF. As DNA, the CDR3 is TGTGCCAGCAGCTTAGATACAGGGGGCTTCTACGAGCAGTACTTC.

The chain uses TRBV30 and TRBJ1-1, with a tentative D call TRBD1 (5 bases). CDR1 GTSNPN and CDR2 SVGIG come from the germline V gene (reference sequence). V lost 5 bases and J lost 5, with 12 bases in between. The CDR3 length is 12 residues. DNA of the CDR3: TGTGCCTGGGGGCAGGGATGGACTGAAGCTTTCTTT. Its translation: CAWGQGWTEAFF.

This chain connects TRBV4-1 to TRBJ2-7; D not certain. Trimming stripped 8 bases from V and 3 bases from J, with 14 bases between. Germline V lookup: CDR1 MGHRA, CDR2 YSYEKL. CDR3 length equals 13 residues. The CDR3 loop is CASGEHINYEQYF. DNA of the CDR3: TGCGCCAGCGGGGAACACATAAACTACGAGCAGTACTTC.

The chain couples TRBV6-5 to TRBJ1-2; no clear D. The V end was cut by 6 bases, the J end by 4 bases, with 18 bases between. This CDR3 region has 15 residues. Germline CDR1 reads MNHEY; CDR2 reads SVGAGI. In DNA, the CDR3 is TGTGCCAGCAGCTTAGACGGCGGAGGTTCCTATGGCTACACCTTC. Translation gives CASSLDGGGSYGYTF.

The rearrangement uses TRBV7-8 and TRBJ2-7, with 9 positions matching TRBD2. Germline V gives CDR1 SGHVS, CDR2 FQNEAQ. The CDR3 length is 15 residues. Trimming removed 1 base from V and 4 bases from J; junction bases left unmatched: 5. The DNA for the CDR3 is TGTGCCAGCAGCTTAGGGGCTAGCGGGGAGTACGAGCAGTACTTC. Residues: CASSLGASGEYEQYF.

This clone has just a few counts. This chain links TRBV4-2 with TRBJ1-1, with a possible D match to TRBD1 (5 bases). Trimming stripped 4 bases from V and 4 bases from J, with 13 bases between. The germline V gene has CDR1 LGHNA and CDR2 YNFKEQ. CDR3 size: 14 residues. CDR3 sequence: CASSLGRGSTEAFF. The CDR3 DNA reads as TGTGCCAGCAGCCTGGGGCGGGGTTCCACTGAAGCTTTCTTT.

CDR3 nucleotide sequence: TGTGCCAGCAGCTTCGGGGGGACAGTCAACAATGAGCAGTTCTTC. Protein: CASSFGGTVNNEQFF. The chain has TRBV11-2 and TRBJ2-1; possibly TRBD1 or TRBD2 for D (7 bases each). The V and J ends lost 3 bases and 5 bases respectively, with 14 bases between them. The CDR3 totals 15 residues. The germline V gene has CDR1 SGHAT and CDR2 FQNNGV.

V and J are TRBV11-2 and TRBJ2-7, with 7 bases identical to TRBD1. Trimming removed 7 bases from V and 1 base from J; junction bases left unmatched: 13. This CDR3 is 16 amino acids long. CDR1 SGHAT and CDR2 FQNNGV come from the germline V gene. The CDR3 here is CASTTLRGRSSYEQYF. CDR3 nucleotide sequence: TGTGCCAGCACAACCCTGAGGGGGCGGTCGTCCTACGAGCAGTACTTC.

This CDR3 reads CASRYRGDEQFF. In DNA form, the CDR3 reads TGTGCCAGCAGGTACAGGGGGGATGAGCAGTTCTTC. This chain links TRBV7-9 with TRBJ2-1; 8 bases align to TRBD1. In germline, CDR1 is SEHNR, CDR2 FQNEAQ (reference sequence). The CDR3 is made up of 12 amino acids. The J segment lost 8 bases and the V segment lost 6 bases, leaving 3 bases of the junction unmatched.

The V gene is TRBV5-4, the J gene TRBJ2-7; 9 nucleotides align to TRBD2. The ends lost 4 bases at V and 6 bases at J; junction bases unmatched: 17. The CDR3 is 17 amino acids. Germline-derived CDR1 and CDR2 are SGHNT and YYREEE (reference sequence). Written as DNA, the CDR3 is TGTGCCAGCAGCCAGGGAATAGCGGGGGCCCGCGTCGGCGAGCAGTACTTC. Translation gives CASSQGIAGARVGEQYF.